Following are 20 T cell receptor beta chains from one sample sequenced in a study of shared clonotypes between healthy human individuals. As defined, naive CD8 cells were CD45RO-negative and positively selected for CCR7, with terminally differentiated effector memory CD45RA+ cells excluded. Generated by immunoSEQ multiplex PCR, the TCRdb table keeps only in-frame clones and is missing some. The repertoire holds under 850,000 clones, with 80% to 95% as singletons. The sample taken for sequencing was naive CD8+ T cells sorted from blood. The receptor source for this set is a man in his thirties or forties in good health.

The chain couples TRBV6-6 to TRBJ2-7, with TRBD1 identical over 9 bases. J gave up 3 bases and V 6 bases, and 6 bases lay outside the gene matches. From germline, CDR1 is MNHNY and CDR2 SVGAGI (reference sequence). This CDR3 contains 14 residues. This CDR3 reads CASSLPGQGYEQYF. CDR3 in DNA: TGTGCCAGCAGCTTACCGGGACAGGGCTACGAGCAGTACTTC.

The J gene is TRBJ2-7, the V gene TRBV11-2; D might be TRBD2 (5 bases). CDR1 is SGHAT and CDR2 is FQNNGV in the germline V gene. Trimming pared 8 bases from V and 1 base from J, leaving 12 bases between. This CDR3 has 13 amino acids. CDR3 nucleotide sequence: TGTGCCAGCGCCCTCGGGGTTTCCTACGAGCAGTACTTC. Protein: CASALGVSYEQYF.

The chain carries TRBV30 and TRBJ2-7, with TRBD2 identical over 7 bases. V gave up 0 bases and J gave up 5 bases; unmatched junction bases: 4. The CDR3 runs to 13 residues. Germline lookup yields CDR1 GTSNPN and CDR2 SVGIG (reference sequence). The CDR3 region is CAWSVGGSNEQYF. In DNA form, the CDR3 reads TGTGCCTGGAGTGTGGGGGGGAGCAACGAGCAGTACTTC.

V usage is TRBV7-6 and J usage is TRBJ2-7, with 7 nucleotides matching TRBD1. Germline V gene data show CDR1 as SGHVS and CDR2 as FNYEAQ. The CDR3 is made up of 15 amino acids. Trimming removed 4 bases from V and 3 bases from J; junction bases left unmatched: 9. The CDR3 DNA is TGTGCCAGCAGCTCTATAGGCCGGGACAGCTACGAGCAGTACTTC. It yields the protein CASSSIGRDSYEQYF.

On this clone itself: Distinct nucleotide sequences in the sample also encode this CDR3. This rearrangement joins TRBV10-1 to TRBJ2-3; D is unclear. The germline CDR1 and CDR2 sequences are WNHNN and SYGVQD (reference sequence). The CDR3 runs 11 residues. V shed 4 bases and J shed 6 bases, with 5 bases lying between them. The CDR3: CASSVGDTQYF. CDR3 nucleotides: TGCGCCAGCAGTGTTGGGGATACGCAGTATTTT.

V usage is TRBV5-5 and J usage is TRBJ2-7; 10 bases map to TRBD1. The CDR3 is 15 residues long. CDR1 is SGHKS and CDR2 is YYEKEE in the germline V gene (reference sequence). Germline trimming cut 4 bases from V and 3 bases from J; bases unmatched to any gene: 7. The CDR3 nucleotides read TGTGCCAGCAGCCCCCCGCGGACAGGGGGCTACGAGCAGTACTTC. Its protein product is CASSPPRTGGYEQYF.

This chain uses TRBV9 with TRBJ2-1; 8 bases agree with TRBD2. V gave up 4 bases and J gave up 0 bases; unmatched junction bases: 18. The CDR3 extends over 20 amino acids. Germline V gene sequence: CDR1 SGDLS, CDR2 YYNGEE. Written as DNA, the CDR3 is TGTGCCAGCAGCCCCCTGGGGTTACTAGCGGCTCCTAGCTCCTACAATGAGCAGTTCTTC. This translates into CASSPLGLLAAPSSYNEQFF. The entire variable domain, with the rest obtained from reference TRBV9 and TRBJ2-1, is as follows: DSGVTQTPKHLITATGQRVTLRCSPRSGDLSVYWYQQSLDQGLQFLIQYYNGEERAKGNILERFSAQQFPDLHSELNLSSLELGDSALYFCASSPLGLLAAPSSYNEQFFGPGTRLTVL.

This clone was seen a handful of times. The germline gene is not matched at one end of the junction; a read error may be the cause. This sequence joins TRBV7-7 and TRBJ1-5; D remains ambiguous. The germline V gene encodes CDR1 SSHAT and CDR2 FNYEAQ (reference sequence). The CDR3 covers 11 residues. The CDR3 reads CASSYNFAQHF. CDR3 nucleotides: TGTGCTAGCAGCTACAACTTTGCCCAGCATTTT.

The V gene is TRBV7-9, the J gene TRBJ1-2; 10 nucleotides align to TRBD1. This CDR3 region has 16 residues. With 3 bases clipped from V and 6 bases from J, the junction kept 10 bases outside the gene matches. The germline gives CDR1 SEHNR, CDR2 FQNEAQ (reference sequence). The CDR3 loop is CASSFSLGTGVNGYTF. Here the CDR3 DNA reads TGTGCCAGCAGCTTTAGCCTCGGGACAGGGGTGAATGGCTACACCTTC. The full variable domain, its missing parts supplied by reference TRBV7-9 and TRBJ1-2, is DTGVSQNPRHKITKRGQNVTFRCDPISEHNRLYWYRQTLGQGPEFLTYFQNEAQLEKSRLLSDRFSAERPKGSFSTLEIQRTEQGDSAMYLCASSFSLGTGVNGYTFGSGTRLTVV.

This chain joins TRBV28 and TRBJ1-1; D unresolved. V was pared by 6 bases and J by 6 bases, with 14 bases between. The germline V gene has CDR1 MDHEN and CDR2 SYDVKM. This CDR3 contains 13 residues. The CDR3 DNA is TGTGCCAGCAGGTCACTGGGGTTGGCTGAAGCTTTCTTT. Its translation is CASRSLGLAEAFF.

J is TRBJ2-7 and V is TRBV15, with D perhaps TRBD2 (7 bases). The V gene's germline CDR1 is LNHNV and CDR2 YYDKDF (reference sequence). Trimming stripped 2 bases from V and 2 bases from J, with 13 bases between. There are 15 residues in the CDR3. The CDR3 sequence: CATSRRGGPAYEQYF. The CDR3 nucleotides are TGTGCCACCAGCAGACGCGGGGGCCCTGCCTACGAGCAGTACTTC.

Details on this clone: Other DNA sequences in the same sample also yield this CDR3. Written as DNA, the CDR3 is TGTGCCAGCAGTCTAACAGGGAACACTGAAGCTTTCTTT. This encodes CASSLTGNTEAFF. The rearrangement uses TRBV28 and TRBJ1-1; weak D call: TRBD1 (5 bases). CDR1 and CDR2 (germline): MDHEN, SYDVKM. V lost 5 bases and J lost 1, with 8 bases in between. The CDR3 length is 13 residues.

The chain has TRBV5-6 and TRBJ2-6; a weak D match, TRBD2 (5 bases). CDR1 is SGHDT, CDR2 YYEEEE, per germline. This CDR3 region has 14 residues. Between the trimmed V and J ends, which lost 4 bases and 2 bases, there was a span of 7 bases. CDR3 amino acids: CASSTGAGANVLTF. The CDR3 nucleotides are TGTGCCAGCAGCACCGGGGCTGGGGCCAACGTCCTGACTTTC.

The chain employs TRBV28 and TRBJ2-7; 9 bases map to TRBD2. The CDR3 consists of 17 residues. The trim removed 5 bases at V and 2 bases at J, leaving 13 bases unmatched. Per germline, CDR1 MDHEN and CDR2 SYDVKM. CDR3 bases: TGTGCCAGCAGTACCATGGTAGCGGGAGCGAACACCTACGAGCAGTACTTC. Translated: CASSTMVAGANTYEQYF.

The chain combines TRBV11-2 with TRBJ2-5; 7 bases map to TRBD1. V shed 6 bases, J shed 2 bases, and the junction held 3 bases outside the gene matches. Germline CDR1 and CDR2: SGHAT and FQNNGV. The CDR3 is 13 residues long. The DNA of the CDR3 is TGTGCCAGCAGGGGGACAGCTCAAGAGACCCAGTACTTC. Translation: CASRGTAQETQYF.

The chain is built from TRBV7-9 and TRBJ2-2, with D possibly called TRBD1 or TRBD2 (6 bases each). CDR3 length: 18 residues. Germline V gene sequence: CDR1 SEHNR, CDR2 FQNEAQ (reference sequence). V was cut by 2 bases and J by 6 bases, with 22 bases left in between. This CDR3 reads CASSLPPTVGGNAGELFF. CDR3 sequence (DNA): TGTGCCAGCAGCTTACCCCCAACCGTAGGGGGGAATGCCGGGGAGCTGTTTTTT.

This chain uses TRBV7-6 with TRBJ2-7; 9 bases match TRBD2. Germline CDR1 SGHVS, CDR2 FNYEAQ. CDR3 length: 16 residues. With V trimmed by 0 bases and J by 3 bases, 6 bases remained unmatched. The chain's CDR3 is CASSLASSGANYEQYF. Written as DNA, the CDR3 is TGTGCCAGCAGCTTAGCGTCTAGCGGGGCCAACTACGAGCAGTACTTC.

This chain links TRBV28 with TRBJ2-7, with D tentatively TRBD1 (5 bases). V was shortened by 3 bases and J by 0 bases, with 18 bases between the two germline ends. Germline lookup yields CDR1 MDHEN and CDR2 SYDVKM. There are 17 residues in the CDR3. Here the CDR3 DNA reads TGTGCCAGCAGTTTCGCCGCATTGACAGCCACCTCCTACGAGCAGTACTTC. Translating gives CASSFAALTATSYEQYF.

The CDR3 DNA follows: TGTGCCAGCAGTACCGGGGCTAGTAGCTCCTACGAGCAGTACTTC. Its translation: CASSTGASSSYEQYF. The chain employs TRBV28 and TRBJ2-7; D assignment may be TRBD1 or TRBD2 (5 bases each). V was clipped by 5 bases and J by 0 bases, with 14 bases between them. Germline CDR1 MDHEN, CDR2 SYDVKM. This CDR3 has 15 residues. Filled out from reference TRBV28 and TRBJ2-7, the complete variable domain reads DVKVTQSSRYLVKRTGEKVFLECVQDMDHENMFWYRQDPGLGLRLIYFSYDVKMKEKGDIPEGYSVSREKKERFSLILESASTNQTSMYLCASSTGASSSYEQYFGPGTRLTVT.

This clone occurred once. This chain joins TRBV29-1 and TRBJ1-2; a weak D match, TRBD1 (6 bases). The CDR3 length is 17 residues. V lost 4 bases and J 3 bases, leaving 24 bases between the germline ends. Germline V gene sequence: CDR1 SQVTM, CDR2 ANQGSEA. CDR3 residues: CSVVPSNRDTADYGYTF. The CDR3 nucleotides are TGCAGCGTTGTCCCCTCCAACCGGGACACTGCTGACTATGGCTACACCTTC.